This entry concerns a single T cell receptor (beta chain). The data derive from a study of blood T cell repertoires in COVID-19. Turning to the study itself: Whether acute or convalescent, the COVID-19 samples came from the United States, Italy and Spain.

Trimming cost V 3 bases and J 4 bases, with 15 bases left between them. The length of the CDR3 is 14 residues. Germline V lookup: CDR1 SQVTM, CDR2 ANQGSEA. Clinical history as reported by participants underpinned cohort assignment. The assay was immunoSEQ multiplex PCR, and TCRdb's table has in-frame clones only and misses some. The table records roughly 350,000 clones, more than 85% of them present only once. The V call is TRBV29-1, the J call TRBJ1-2; a weak D match, TRBD1 (6 bases). Material for sequencing was PBMCs or T cells enriched from blood (not recorded which). The sequence was collected from a woman in her thirties who had recovered from COVID-19. The CDR3 nucleotides are TGCAGCGTTGAGGAAACTGCGGGGGCCTATGGCTACACCTTC. This translates into CSVEETAGAYGYTF.